The clone carrying this TCR beta chain was seen just once. No antigen is known for it. Naive CD8 populations comprised CD45RO-negative cells positively selected for CCR7, excluding terminally differentiated effector memory CD45RA+ cells. This sample stems from a study of shared clonotypes between healthy human individuals. At the level of the study: Every donor yielded three CD4 naive, three CD4 memory, two CD8 naive and one CD8 memory plate. The study's findings and limits: Roughly 5% of naive CD4 clonotypes were common to several donors.

Authors' data handling: Filtering differed, since immunoSEQ gave only junction sequences and no quality scores. Sequencing used immunoSEQ multiplex PCR; TCRdb keeps in-frame clones, though not all of them. Clone size and V and J calls were adopted from that table, with D and trimming inferred from the DNA. The sample yields about 2 million clones, approximately 94% seen once. Trimming pared 2 bases from V and 3 bases from J, leaving 8 bases between. This CDR3 is built from 14 residues. The germline CDR1 and CDR2 sequences are SGHDT and YYEEEE. The TCR was taken from a man between 18 and 35 years old in good health. Sequencing used naive CD8+ T cells sorted from blood. The rearrangement uses TRBV5-6 and TRBJ1-4, with a possible D match to TRBD1 (5 bases). CDR3 sequence: CASSFQGSNEKLFF. The CDR3 nucleotides are TGTGCCAGCAGCTTCCAGGGCTCTAATGAAAAACTGTTTTTT.